The 5 T cell receptor beta chains below were found in one sample sequenced in a study of blood T cell repertoires in COVID-19. The repertoire was sequenced with immunoSEQ multiplex PCR; TCRdb's copy has only in-frame clones and lacks some. The data contain around 700,000 clones, just under 90% of them singletons. The sequenced sample was peripheral blood. All receptors come from a woman younger than 30 with acute or convalescent COVID-19.

This chain connects TRBV24-1 to TRBJ2-1; D remains unclear. V dropped 7 bases and J dropped 0 bases, with 12 bases sitting between them. Looked up from germline, CDR1 is KGHDR and CDR2 is SFDVKD. This CDR3 comprises 15 residues. The CDR3 loop reads CATRGQESSYNEQFF. CDR3 nucleotides: TGTGCCACCAGGGGCCAAGAAAGCTCCTACAATGAGCAGTTCTTC.

V gene TRBV30 combines with J gene TRBJ2-3; D is uncertain. V lost 0 bases and J 5 bases, leaving 9 bases between the germline ends. From germline, CDR1 is GTSNPN and CDR2 SVGIG (reference sequence). This CDR3 has 13 amino acids. In DNA form, the CDR3 reads TGTGCCTGGAGTGTCGGAGCGAGAGATACGCAGTATTTT. This encodes CAWSVGARDTQYF.

This clone was counted a single time. This chain joins TRBV10-3 and TRBJ2-6; 11 bases map to TRBD1. CDR1 ENHRY and CDR2 SYGVKD come from the germline V gene. J gave up 0 bases and V 10 bases, and 2 bases lay outside the gene matches. The CDR3 contains 15 residues. CDR3 residues: CATDRGLSGANVLTF. The CDR3 nucleotides read TGTGCCACGGACAGGGGGCTCTCTGGGGCCAACGTCCTGACTTTC.

This rearrangement joins TRBV4-3 to TRBJ2-7; 11 nucleotides agree with TRBD2. The CDR3 sequence is 16 residues long. Germline V CDR1 and CDR2: LGHNA, YSLEER. V trimming: 1 base; J trimming: 9 bases; junction bases outside the gene matches: 11. In DNA, the CDR3 is TGCGCCAGCAGCCAAGGCAATCTAGCGGGGGGTTTTGTGCAGTACTTC. Its protein is CASSQGNLAGGFVQYF.

In this sample, this clone turned up once. The rearrangement links TRBV2 to TRBJ1-2, with 9 bases lining up with TRBD1. Looked up from germline, CDR1 is SNHLY and CDR2 is FYNNEI. This CDR3 region has 14 residues. V shed 5 bases and J 5 bases; nucleotides not matched to a gene: 6. For the CDR3, the DNA is TGTGCCAGCAGTACCACCGGGACAGGGTATGGCTACACCTTC. It translates to CASSTTGTGYGYTF.